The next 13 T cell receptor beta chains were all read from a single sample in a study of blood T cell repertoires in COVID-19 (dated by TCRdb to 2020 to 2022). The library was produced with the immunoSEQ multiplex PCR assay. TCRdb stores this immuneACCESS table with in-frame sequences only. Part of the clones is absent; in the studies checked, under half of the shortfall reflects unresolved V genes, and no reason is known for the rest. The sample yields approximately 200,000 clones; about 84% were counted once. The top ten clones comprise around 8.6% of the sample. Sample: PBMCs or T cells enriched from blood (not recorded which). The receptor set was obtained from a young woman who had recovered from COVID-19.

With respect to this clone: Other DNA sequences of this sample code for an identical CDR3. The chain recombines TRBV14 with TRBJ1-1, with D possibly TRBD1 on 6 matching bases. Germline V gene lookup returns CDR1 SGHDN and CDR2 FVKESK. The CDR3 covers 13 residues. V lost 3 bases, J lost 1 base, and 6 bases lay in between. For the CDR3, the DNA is TGTGCCAGCAGCCAGACAGGGAACACTGAAGCTTTCTTT. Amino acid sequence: CASSQTGNTEAFF.

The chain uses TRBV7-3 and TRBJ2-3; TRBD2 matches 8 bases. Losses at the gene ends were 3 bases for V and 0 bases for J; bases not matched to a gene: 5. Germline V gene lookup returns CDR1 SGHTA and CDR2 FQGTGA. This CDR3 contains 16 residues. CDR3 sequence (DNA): TGTGCCAGCAGCTTCAGCGGGAGATCTAGCACAGATACGCAGTATTTT. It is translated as CASSFSGRSSTDTQYF.

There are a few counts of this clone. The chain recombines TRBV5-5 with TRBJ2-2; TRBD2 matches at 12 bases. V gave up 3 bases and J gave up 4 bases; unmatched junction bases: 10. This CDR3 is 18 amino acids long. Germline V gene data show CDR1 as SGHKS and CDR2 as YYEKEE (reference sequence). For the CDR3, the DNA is TGTGCCAGCAGCTATGGACTAGCGGGACCCGAGAGCACCGGGGAGCTGTTTTTT. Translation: CASSYGLAGPESTGELFF.

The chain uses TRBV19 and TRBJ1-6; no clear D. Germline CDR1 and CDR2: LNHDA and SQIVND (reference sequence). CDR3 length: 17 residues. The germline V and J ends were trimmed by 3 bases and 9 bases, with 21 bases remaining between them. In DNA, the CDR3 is TGTGCCAGTAGTATCCGATCTCCCGTGATGTTGAGTTCACCCCTCCACTTT. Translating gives CASSIRSPVMLSSPLHF.

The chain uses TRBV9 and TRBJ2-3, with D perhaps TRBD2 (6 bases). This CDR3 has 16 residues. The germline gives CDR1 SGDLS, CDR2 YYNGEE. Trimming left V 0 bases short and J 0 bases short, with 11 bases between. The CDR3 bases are TGTGCCAGCAGCGTAGGCCGGGGGTATAGCACAGATACGCAGTATTTT. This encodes CASSVGRGYSTDTQYF.

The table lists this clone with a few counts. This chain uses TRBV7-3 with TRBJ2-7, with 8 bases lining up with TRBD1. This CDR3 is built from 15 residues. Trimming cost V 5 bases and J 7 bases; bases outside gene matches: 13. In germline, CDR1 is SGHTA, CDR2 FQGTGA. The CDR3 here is CASSAGGAGGREQYF. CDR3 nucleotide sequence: TGTGCCAGCAGCGCAGGTGGGGCAGGGGGCCGGGAGCAGTACTTC.

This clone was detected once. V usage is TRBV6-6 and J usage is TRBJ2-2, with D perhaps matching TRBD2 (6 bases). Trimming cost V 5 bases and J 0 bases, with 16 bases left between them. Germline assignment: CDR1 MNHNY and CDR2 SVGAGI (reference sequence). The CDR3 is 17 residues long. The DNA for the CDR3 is TGTGCCAGCAGTCCGAATCTAGCGAGAGCGAACACCGGGGAGCTGTTTTTT. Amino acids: CASSPNLARANTGELFF.

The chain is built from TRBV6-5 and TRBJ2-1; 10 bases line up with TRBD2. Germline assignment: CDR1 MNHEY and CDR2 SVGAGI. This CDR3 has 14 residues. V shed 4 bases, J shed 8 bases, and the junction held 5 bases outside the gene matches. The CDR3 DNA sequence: TGTGCCAGCAGTTTACTAGCGGGATTCGATGAGCAGTTCTTC. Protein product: CASSLLAGFDEQFF.

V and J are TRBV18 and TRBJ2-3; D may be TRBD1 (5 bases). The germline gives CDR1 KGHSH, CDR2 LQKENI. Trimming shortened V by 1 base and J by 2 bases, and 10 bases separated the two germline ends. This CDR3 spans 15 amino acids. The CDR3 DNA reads TGTGCCAGCTCACCACGGACAACCCTCACAGATACGCAGTATTTT. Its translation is CASSPRTTLTDTQYF.

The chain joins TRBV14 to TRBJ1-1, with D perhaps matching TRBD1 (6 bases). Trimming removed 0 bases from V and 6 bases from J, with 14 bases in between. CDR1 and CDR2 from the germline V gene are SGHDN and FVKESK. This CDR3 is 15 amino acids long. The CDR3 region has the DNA TGTGCCAGCAGCCAAGAGTTACAGGGCTCCCCTGAAGCTTTCTTT. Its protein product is CASSQELQGSPEAFF.

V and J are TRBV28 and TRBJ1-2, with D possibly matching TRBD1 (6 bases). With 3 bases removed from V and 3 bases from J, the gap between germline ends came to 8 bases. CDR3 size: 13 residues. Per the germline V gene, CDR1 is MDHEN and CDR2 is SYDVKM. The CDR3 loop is CASSFSGDYGYTF. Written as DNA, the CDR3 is TGTGCCAGCAGTTTTTCAGGGGACTATGGCTACACCTTC.

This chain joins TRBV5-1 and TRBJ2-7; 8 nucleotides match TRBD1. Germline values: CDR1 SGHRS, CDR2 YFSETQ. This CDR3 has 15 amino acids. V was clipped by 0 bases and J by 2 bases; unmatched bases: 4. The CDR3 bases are TGCGCCAGCAGCTTGGTCGGGACAGGTACCTACGAGCAGTACTTC. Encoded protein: CASSLVGTGTYEQYF.

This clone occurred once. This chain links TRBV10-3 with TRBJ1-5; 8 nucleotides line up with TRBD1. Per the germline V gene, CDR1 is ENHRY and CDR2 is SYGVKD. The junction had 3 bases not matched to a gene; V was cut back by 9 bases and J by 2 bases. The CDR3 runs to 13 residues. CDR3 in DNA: TGTGCCATTTCGGGACAGGGCAATCAGCCCCAGCATTTT. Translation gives CAISGQGNQPQHF.